Listed below are T cell receptor beta chains from one sample, sequenced in a study of cytomegalovirus exposure and HLA in healthy donors. Only in-frame clones appear in the TCRdb table, and some are missing; sequencing was by immunoSEQ multiplex PCR. The sample records about 55,000 clones, about 84% being singletons. The sequenced sample was PBMCs. Receptors were obtained from a female donor in good health and CMV-seronegative. The CDR3 runs from the conserved cysteine through the conserved F or W. The D gene is left open where the match is weak. For some rows the clone size is stated as once, few or many, or as a class when expanded; others skip it.

cdr3_nt	cdr3_aa	j_call	clone_size	v_call	d_call
TGCAGCGTTGAAACTCCCCGTGGGGGCCCCATTGATACGCAGTATTTT	CSVETPRGGPIDTQYF	TRBJ2-3	NA	TRBV29-1	NA
TGTGCCAGCAGAAGTCACGGTTCACCCCTCCACTTT	CASRSHGSPLHF	TRBJ1-6	few	TRBV2	NA
TGTGCCAGCAGTCTCACCTCCGGGACACCTTATGGCTACACCTTC	CASSLTSGTPYGYTF	TRBJ1-2	NA	TRBV27	NA
TGTGCCAGCAGTGAAAGGGGACACCTATCTGGGGAGACCCAGTACTTC	CASSERGHLSGETQYF	TRBJ2-5	NA	TRBV2	NA
TGTGCCAGCAGCTTGCGGGGGGCTGGGAGAAACACCATATATTTT	CASSLRGAGRNTIYF	TRBJ1-3	few	TRBV5-6	NA
TGTGCCAGCAGCACTACACCAAACACTGAAGCTTTCTTT	CASSTTPNTEAFF	TRBJ1-1	NA	TRBV5-4	NA
TGTGCCAGCAGTGGGAACAGGTTGAACACTGAAGCTTTCTTT	CASSGNRLNTEAFF	TRBJ1-1	once	TRBV2	NA
TGTGCCAGCAGCTTGGGGACAGGTAGTTTCTATGGCTACACCTTC	CASSLGTGSFYGYTF	TRBJ1-2	once	TRBV5-4	TRBD1
TGTGCCAGCAGTGTTTCCACTCTCACAGATACGCAGTATTTT	CASSVSTLTDTQYF	TRBJ2-3	few	TRBV2	NA
TGTGCCAGCAGTGATCCCAAGCGGGTCCAAGAGACCCAGTACTTC	CASSDPKRVQETQYF	TRBJ2-5	NA	TRBV25-1	NA
TGTGCCAGTAGAATCACAGGGGGCGGTGGAAACACCATATATTTT	CASRITGGGGNTIYF	TRBJ1-3	NA	TRBV19	TRBD1
TGTGCCAGCAAATATAGGGACAGGGAGACCCAGTACTTC	CASKYRDRETQYF	TRBJ2-5	few	TRBV2	TRBD1
TGTGCCACCAGCAGAGCCCTGGGCCGGGGGAGGACCTTCGAGCAGTACTTC	CATSRALGRGRTFEQYF	TRBJ2-7	NA	TRBV15	NA
TGCGCCAGCAGCTTGGAGCGGGGCAGCTCCTACGAGCAGTACTTC	CASSLERGSSYEQYF	TRBJ2-7	NA	TRBV5-1	TRBD2
TGCAGCGTTGACAAGTCCCCGGGAGAGACCCAGTACTTC	CSVDKSPGETQYF	TRBJ2-5	NA	TRBV29-1	NA
TGCGCCAGCAGCCTCCTCCCAGGCTTAGCGCAGGACACCATATATTTT	CASSLLPGLAQDTIYF	TRBJ1-3	NA	TRBV4-1	NA
TGTGCCAGCAGTTACTCGTGGGGACAGGGGGCGGCTGAAGCTTTCTTT	CASSYSWGQGAAEAFF	TRBJ1-1	few	TRBV6-6	TRBD1
TGTGCCAGCAGTGAGACTAGCGGGGGGCAAGAGACCCAGTACTTC	CASSETSGGQETQYF	TRBJ2-5	NA	TRBV6-1	TRBD2
TGTGCCAGCAGCTTAACTAGCGGGGTGGCAGATACGCAGTATTTT	CASSLTSGVADTQYF	TRBJ2-3	NA	TRBV7-8	TRBD2
TGTGCCTGGAGTTGGACAGGATCAAGCTATGGCTACACCTTC	CAWSWTGSSYGYTF	TRBJ1-2	NA	TRBV30	TRBD1
TGTGCCAGTAGTAATGGACAGGGCCGTGTGAGAGAGCAGTACTTC	CASSNGQGRVREQYF	TRBJ2-7	NA	TRBV19	TRBD1
TGCGCCAGCAGCCAAGATCTCGAGGAGAGCACGAACACCGGGGAGCTGTTTTTT	CASSQDLEESTNTGELFF	TRBJ2-2	NA	TRBV4-1	NA
TGCGCCAGCAGCTTAACCCCACAGGGTGGAGATGGAACCAAAAACATTCAGTACTTC	CASSLTPQGGDGTKNIQYF	TRBJ2-4	NA	TRBV5-1	NA
TGTGCCAGCTCCCCCCTGGGGGGCGGGGGTCAGCCCCAGCATTTT	CASSPLGGGGQPQHF	TRBJ1-5	NA	TRBV18	NA
TGTGCCAGCAGTTTCGCTTTACGGGACAGGGGTCATGAGCAGTTCTTC	CASSFALRDRGHEQFF	TRBJ2-1	NA	TRBV6-5	TRBD1
TGTGCCAGTAGACAGGGGGAGCGATATGGCTACACCTTC	CASRQGERYGYTF	TRBJ1-2	NA	TRBV2	TRBD1
TGTGCCGCCCGGCCAGGGGCGGCTGGCTACACCTTC	CAARPGAAGYTF	TRBJ1-2	few	TRBV6-1	NA
TGTGCCAGCAGTTTCACCCAGGGGCAGGAGACCCAGTACTTC	CASSFTQGQETQYF	TRBJ2-5	NA	TRBV2	NA
TGTGCCAGCAGCTTAGCCGGGACTGCTGGCTACACCTTC	CASSLAGTAGYTF	TRBJ1-2	NA	TRBV11-2	NA
TGTGCCAGAATCGCCCGCGGAAACTATGGCTACACCTTC	CARIARGNYGYTF	TRBJ1-2	NA	TRBV5-3	NA
TGTGCCAGCGGGACAGGGAATGGCTACACCTTC	CASGTGNGYTF	TRBJ1-2	NA	TRBV7-9	TRBD1
TGTGCCAGTAGTATCGGGGTAGCGGGGGGCCCTCAGGGCGAGCAGTTCTTC	CASSIGVAGGPQGEQFF	TRBJ2-1	NA	TRBV19	TRBD2
TGTGCCAGCAGCGTAGAGATAGCGTCCTACAATGAGCAGTTCTTC	CASSVEIASYNEQFF	TRBJ2-1	once	TRBV9	NA
TGCGCCAGCAGCTTGGGGGGCAGTACTAACTATGGCTACACCTTC	CASSLGGSTNYGYTF	TRBJ1-2	NA	TRBV5-1	NA
TGTGCCAGCAGCTTAAGGCCTTGGTTTGAGGGGGAGGGGTCACCCCTCCACTTT	CASSLRPWFEGEGSPLHF	TRBJ1-6	once	TRBV5-5	NA
TGTGCCAGCAGCTTGGAGACAGGGGGTAGTCAGCCCCAGCATTTT	CASSLETGGSQPQHF	TRBJ1-5	NA	TRBV5-8	TRBD1
TGTGCCAGCAGCCCCCGACTAGGGTCCACAGATACGCAGTATTTT	CASSPRLGSTDTQYF	TRBJ2-3	NA	TRBV11-2	NA
TGTGCCAGCACCGGGGGGCGCACCTTAGCCAAAAACATTCAGTACTTC	CASTGGRTLAKNIQYF	TRBJ2-4	NA	TRBV6-6	NA
TGCGCCAGCACCCAGGGGATCGCTGGAAACACCATATATTTT	CASTQGIAGNTIYF	TRBJ1-3	NA	TRBV5-1	NA
TGTGCCAGTAGTATCAGCCAGGCGAGGAACACTGAAGCTTTCTTT	CASSISQARNTEAFF	TRBJ1-1	NA	TRBV19	NA
TGTGCCAGCCTATTTAGGGGGGGGCTCGATACGCAGTATTTT	CASLFRGGLDTQYF	TRBJ2-3	NA	TRBV2	NA
TGTGCCAGCACGGCTGAAGGGGGTGCCGGGGAGCTGTTTTTT	CASTAEGGAGELFF	TRBJ2-2	NA	TRBV6-4	NA
TGTGCCAGCTCACCCGGGTTTCAAGAAAAACTGTTTTTT	CASSPGFQEKLFF	TRBJ1-4	NA	TRBV18	NA
TGTGCCAGCAGCTTAGATCCGGGACAGGGATCTCCCTACAATGAGCAGTTCTTC	CASSLDPGQGSPYNEQFF	TRBJ2-1	NA	TRBV11-2	TRBD1
TGTGCCTGGGGACAGGGGGCGGGCGGCTATGGCTACACCTTC	CAWGQGAGGYGYTF	TRBJ1-2	NA	TRBV30	TRBD1
TGCGCCAGCAGCCAAGCGAGGGCCGCACTTGAAAAACTGTTTTTT	CASSQARAALEKLFF	TRBJ1-4	few	TRBV4-1	NA
TGTGCCAGTAGTACCCTTTGGGCCACTGAAGCTTTCTTT	CASSTLWATEAFF	TRBJ1-1	NA	TRBV19	NA
TGCAGCGTTGGACAGTCCTACGAGCAGTACTTC	CSVGQSYEQYF	TRBJ2-7	few	TRBV29-1	NA
TGCAGTATTACCGAGCCGACAGGGGGTATTGGCTACACCTTC	CSITEPTGGIGYTF	TRBJ1-2	once	TRBV29-1	TRBD1
TGTGCCAGCTCACCGGACAGGCCCCCTGAAGCTTTCTTT	CASSPDRPPEAFF	TRBJ1-1	NA	TRBV18	TRBD1
TGTGCCAGCAGCATGGTTAGGGGTAATATAGGCTACACCTTC	CASSMVRGNIGYTF	TRBJ1-2	NA	TRBV5-4	NA
TGTGCCAGCAGCTTAGGACTAGGACAGGCGAGCGGCGGGGAGCTGTTTTTT	CASSLGLGQASGGELFF	TRBJ2-2	few	TRBV7-9	NA